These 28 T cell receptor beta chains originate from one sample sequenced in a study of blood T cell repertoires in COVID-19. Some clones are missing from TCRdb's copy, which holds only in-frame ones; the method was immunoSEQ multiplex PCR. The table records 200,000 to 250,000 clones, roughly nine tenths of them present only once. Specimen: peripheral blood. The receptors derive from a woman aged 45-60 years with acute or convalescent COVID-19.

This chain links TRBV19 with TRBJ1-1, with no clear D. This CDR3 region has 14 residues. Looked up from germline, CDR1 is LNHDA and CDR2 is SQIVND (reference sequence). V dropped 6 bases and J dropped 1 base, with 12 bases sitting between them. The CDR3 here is CASSPFRENTEAFF. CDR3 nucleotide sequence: TGTGCCAGTAGCCCTTTCCGGGAGAACACTGAAGCTTTCTTT.

CDR3 sequence reads: CASSLAGGQAPYSNQPQHF. The DNA of the CDR3 is TGTGCCAGCAGCTTGGCAGGGGGTCAAGCTCCCTATAGCAATCAGCCCCAGCATTTT. V is TRBV5-6 and J is TRBJ1-5; 7 positions match TRBD1. The CDR3 has 19 residues. Germline assignment: CDR1 SGHDT and CDR2 YYEEEE. The V and J ends lost 0 bases and 0 bases, in that order; junction bases with no gene match: 12.

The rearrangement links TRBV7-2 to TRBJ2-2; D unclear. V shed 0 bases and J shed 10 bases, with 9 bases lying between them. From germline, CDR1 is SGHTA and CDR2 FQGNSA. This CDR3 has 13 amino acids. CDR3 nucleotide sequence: TGTGCCAGCAGCTTAGCGCTCAGGCCGGAGCTGTTTTTT. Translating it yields CASSLALRPELFF.

The CDR3: CASSFWTGGDEQYF. CDR3 DNA: TGTGCCAGCAGCTTCTGGACAGGGGGTGACGAGCAGTACTTC. The chain links TRBV5-8 to TRBJ2-7; TRBD1 agrees at 10 bases. Per germline, CDR1 SGHTS and CDR2 YDEGEE. V lost 2 bases and J lost 5; bases outside the gene matches: 4. This CDR3 has 14 residues.

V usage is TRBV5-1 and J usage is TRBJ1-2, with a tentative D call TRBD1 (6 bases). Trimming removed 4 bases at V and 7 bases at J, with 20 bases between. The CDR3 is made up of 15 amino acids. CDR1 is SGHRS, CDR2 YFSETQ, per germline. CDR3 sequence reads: CASSLRTVSGSGYTF. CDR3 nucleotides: TGCGCCAGCAGCCTTCGGACAGTGAGCGGGAGTGGCTACACCTTC.

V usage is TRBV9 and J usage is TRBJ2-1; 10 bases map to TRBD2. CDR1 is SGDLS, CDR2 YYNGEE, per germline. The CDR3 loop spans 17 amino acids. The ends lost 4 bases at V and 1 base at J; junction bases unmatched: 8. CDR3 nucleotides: TGTGCCAGCAGCCCGGTTGGTAGCGGGGGGTCCTACAATGAGCAGTTCTTC. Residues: CASSPVGSGGSYNEQFF. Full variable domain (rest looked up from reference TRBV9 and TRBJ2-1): DSGVTQTPKHLITATGQRVTLRCSPRSGDLSVYWYQQSLDQGLQFLIQYYNGEERAKGNILERFSAQQFPDLHSELNLSSLELGDSALYFCASSPVGSGGSYNEQFFGPGTRLTVL.

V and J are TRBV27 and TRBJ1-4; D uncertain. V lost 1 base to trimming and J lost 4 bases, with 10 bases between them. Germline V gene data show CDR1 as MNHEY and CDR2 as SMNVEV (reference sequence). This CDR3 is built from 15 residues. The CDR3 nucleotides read TGTGCCAGCAGTTTATTCGGGTTCAGTAATGAAAAACTGTTTTTT. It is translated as CASSLFGFSNEKLFF.

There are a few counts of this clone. The CDR3 DNA reads TGTGCCAGCAGCTTGGGCAGTCTCTTGGCTAACTATGGCTACACCTTC. Translating it yields CASSLGSLLANYGYTF. V usage is TRBV5-6 and J usage is TRBJ1-2; D is ambiguous. This CDR3 has 16 amino acids. Germline values: CDR1 SGHDT, CDR2 YYEEEE. The V gene lost 0 bases and the J gene lost 0 bases, with 12 bases spanning the gap.

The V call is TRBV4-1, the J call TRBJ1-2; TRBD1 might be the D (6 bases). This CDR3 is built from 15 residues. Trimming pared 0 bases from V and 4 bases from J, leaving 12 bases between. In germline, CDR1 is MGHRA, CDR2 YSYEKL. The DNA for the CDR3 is TGCGCCAGCAGCCAAGATCCGGGGGGCACCTATGGCTACACCTTC. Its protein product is CASSQDPGGTYGYTF.

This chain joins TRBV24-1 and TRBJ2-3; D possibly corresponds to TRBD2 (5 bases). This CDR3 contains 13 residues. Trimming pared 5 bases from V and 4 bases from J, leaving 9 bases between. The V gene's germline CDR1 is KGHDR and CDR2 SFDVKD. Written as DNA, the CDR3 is TGTGCCACCAGTGCCCCTAGCTCAGATACGCAGTATTTT. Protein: CATSAPSSDTQYF.

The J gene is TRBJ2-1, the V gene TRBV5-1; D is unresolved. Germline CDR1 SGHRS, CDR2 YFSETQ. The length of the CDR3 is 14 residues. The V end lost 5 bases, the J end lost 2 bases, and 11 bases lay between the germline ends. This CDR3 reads CASSLLATYNEQFF. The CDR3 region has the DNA TGCGCCAGCAGTCTTTTGGCAACCTACAATGAGCAGTTCTTC.

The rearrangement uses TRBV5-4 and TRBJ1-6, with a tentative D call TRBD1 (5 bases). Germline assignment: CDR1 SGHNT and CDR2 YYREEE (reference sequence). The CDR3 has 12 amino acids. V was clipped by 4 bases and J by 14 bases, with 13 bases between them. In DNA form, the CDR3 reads TGTGCCAGCAGCCTACCCCAGGGATCCCTCCACTTT. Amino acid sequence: CASSLPQGSLHF.

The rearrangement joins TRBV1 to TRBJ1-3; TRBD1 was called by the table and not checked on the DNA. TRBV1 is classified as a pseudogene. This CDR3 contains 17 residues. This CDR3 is CTSSQGVGQISGNTIYF. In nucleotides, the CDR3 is TGCACCAGCAGCCAAGGGGTAGGACAGATCTCTGGAAACACCATATATTTT.

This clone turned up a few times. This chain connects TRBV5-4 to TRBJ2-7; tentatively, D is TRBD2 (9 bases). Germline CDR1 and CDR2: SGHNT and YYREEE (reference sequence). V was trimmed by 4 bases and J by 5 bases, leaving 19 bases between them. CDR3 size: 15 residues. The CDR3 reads CASSTLAGDRNEQYF. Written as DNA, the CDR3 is TGTGCCAGCAGCACCTTAGCGGGGGACAGGAACGAGCAGTACTTC. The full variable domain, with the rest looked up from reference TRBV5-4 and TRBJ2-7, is ETGVTQSPTHLIKTRGQQVTLRCSSQSGHNTVSWYQQALGQGPQFIFQYYREEENGRGNFPPRFSGLQFPNYSSELNVNALELDDSALYLCASSTLAGDRNEQYFGPGTRLTVT.

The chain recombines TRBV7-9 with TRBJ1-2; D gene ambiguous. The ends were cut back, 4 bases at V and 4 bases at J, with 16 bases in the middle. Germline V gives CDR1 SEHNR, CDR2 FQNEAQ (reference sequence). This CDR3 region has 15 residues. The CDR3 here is CASSSPTPWFYGYTF. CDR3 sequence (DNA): TGTGCCAGCAGCTCACCTACCCCCTGGTTCTATGGCTACACCTTC.

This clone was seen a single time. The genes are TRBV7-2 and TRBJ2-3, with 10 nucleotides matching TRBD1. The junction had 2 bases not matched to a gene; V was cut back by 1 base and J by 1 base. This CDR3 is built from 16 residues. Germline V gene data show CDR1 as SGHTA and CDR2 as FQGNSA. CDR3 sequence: CASSLETGGGTDTQYF. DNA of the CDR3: TGTGCCAGCAGCTTAGAGACAGGGGGCGGCACAGATACGCAGTATTTT.

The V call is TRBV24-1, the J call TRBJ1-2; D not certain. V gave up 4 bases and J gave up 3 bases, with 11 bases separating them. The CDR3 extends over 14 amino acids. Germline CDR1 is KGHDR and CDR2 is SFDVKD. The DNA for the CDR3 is TGTGCCACCAGTGACCCGGGGAGAGACTATGGCTACACCTTC. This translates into CATSDPGRDYGYTF.

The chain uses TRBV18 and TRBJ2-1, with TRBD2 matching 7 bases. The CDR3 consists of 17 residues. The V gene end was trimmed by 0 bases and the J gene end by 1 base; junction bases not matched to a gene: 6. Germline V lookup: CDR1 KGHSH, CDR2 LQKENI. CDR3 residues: CASSPPSLAASYNEQFF. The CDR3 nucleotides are TGTGCCAGCTCACCACCGAGCCTAGCGGCTTCCTACAATGAGCAGTTCTTC.

This CDR3 is CASSLEGMETQYF. The CDR3 DNA reads TGTGCCAGCAGTCTGGAGGGGATGGAGACCCAGTACTTC. The chain uses TRBV6-5 and TRBJ2-5; D perhaps matches TRBD2 (6 bases). There are 13 residues in the CDR3. With 5 bases removed from V and 5 bases from J, the gap between germline ends came to 12 bases. Germline CDR1 reads MNHEY; CDR2 reads SVGAGI.

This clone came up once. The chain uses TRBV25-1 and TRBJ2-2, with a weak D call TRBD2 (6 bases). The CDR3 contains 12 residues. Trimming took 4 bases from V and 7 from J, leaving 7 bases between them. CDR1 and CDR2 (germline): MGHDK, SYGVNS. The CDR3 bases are TGTGCCAGCAGTGGGGAGGACGGGGAGCTGTTTTTT. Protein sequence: CASSGEDGELFF.

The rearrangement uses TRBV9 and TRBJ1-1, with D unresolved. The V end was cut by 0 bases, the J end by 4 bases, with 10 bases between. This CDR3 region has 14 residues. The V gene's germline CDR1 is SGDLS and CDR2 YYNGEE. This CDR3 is CASSVAEVSTEAFF. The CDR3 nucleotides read TGTGCCAGCAGCGTAGCCGAGGTGTCCACTGAAGCTTTCTTT.

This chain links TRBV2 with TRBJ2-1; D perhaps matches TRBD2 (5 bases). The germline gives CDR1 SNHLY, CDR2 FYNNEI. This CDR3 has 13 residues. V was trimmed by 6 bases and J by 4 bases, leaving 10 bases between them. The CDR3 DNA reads TGTGCCAGCAGCGGACTTCGTTACAATGAGCAGTTCTTC. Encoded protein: CASSGLRYNEQFF.

CDR3 sequence reads: CASSDGGNEKLFF. The CDR3 nucleotides read TGCGCCAGCAGTGATGGCGGTAATGAAAAACTGTTTTTT. The V call is TRBV10-1, the J call TRBJ1-4, with no clear D. CDR3 size: 13 residues. CDR1 is WNHNN and CDR2 is SYGVQD in the germline V gene (reference sequence). V lost 3 bases to trimming and J lost 4 bases, with 6 bases between them.

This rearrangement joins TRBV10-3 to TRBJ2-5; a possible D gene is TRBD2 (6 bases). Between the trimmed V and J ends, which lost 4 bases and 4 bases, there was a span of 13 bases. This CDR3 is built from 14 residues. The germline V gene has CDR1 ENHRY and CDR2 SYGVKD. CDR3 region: CAISAGGLGETQYF. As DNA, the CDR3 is TGTGCCATCAGTGCCGGGGGTTTGGGAGAGACCCAGTACTTC.

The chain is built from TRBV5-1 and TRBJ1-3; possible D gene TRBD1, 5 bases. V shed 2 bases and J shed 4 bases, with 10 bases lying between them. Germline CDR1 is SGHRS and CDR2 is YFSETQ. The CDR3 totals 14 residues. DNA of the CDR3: TGCGCCAGCAGCTTCACAGGCGAGGGAAACACCATATATTTT. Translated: CASSFTGEGNTIYF.

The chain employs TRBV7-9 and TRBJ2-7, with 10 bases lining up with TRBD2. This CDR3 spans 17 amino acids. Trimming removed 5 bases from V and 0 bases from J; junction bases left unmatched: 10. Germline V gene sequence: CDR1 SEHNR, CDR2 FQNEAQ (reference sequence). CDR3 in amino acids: CASSPRTLAGTSYEQYF. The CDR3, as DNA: TGTGCCAGCAGCCCTAGGACACTAGCGGGAACCTCCTACGAGCAGTACTTC.

CDR3 DNA: TGTGCCAGTAGCCATCAGTACAATGAGCAGTTCTTC. Amino acid sequence: CASSHQYNEQFF. V gene TRBV19 combines with J gene TRBJ2-1; no firm D call. Between the trimmed V and J ends, which lost 6 bases and 4 bases, there was a span of 7 bases. CDR3 length: 12 amino acids. The germline gives CDR1 LNHDA, CDR2 SQIVND (reference sequence).

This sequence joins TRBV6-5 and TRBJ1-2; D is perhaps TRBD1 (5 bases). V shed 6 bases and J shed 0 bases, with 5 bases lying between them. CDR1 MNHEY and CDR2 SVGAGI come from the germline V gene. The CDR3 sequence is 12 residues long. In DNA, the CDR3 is TGTGCCAGCAGACAGGCTAACTATGGCTACACCTTC. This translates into CASRQANYGYTF.